The subject of this entry is one TCR beta chain. The target of this receptor is not known. Per-base qualities were not stored, and no clone one base away is much larger. Read against the paper, the sample's time point label means: around 45 days after influenza vaccine administration. Library creation used RT-PCR. Instrument on record: Illumina HiSeq 2500. TCRdb passed the public sequencing reads through fastp at Q25 and MiXCR, retaining productive beta sequences. Duplicate CDR3 protein sequences are folded into a single record with the most common DNA and genes. This sample has some 160,000 distinct CDR3 sequences in its table, and under 13% of those were observed once. Roughly 12% of the sample is in the top ten clones. This specimen comes from a study of response to subunit inactivated influenza vaccine (dated by TCRdb to the late 2010s). With regard to the full study: Deep quantitative T cell receptor repertoire profiling was used in the study to track responses to a trivalent subunit inactivated influenza vaccine.

The investigation overall reported the following: According to the authors, only a limited number of new T cells may be recruited by each seasonal influenza vaccination.

There are 14 amino acids in the CDR3, from cysteine to phenylalanine inclusive. Of the read, only the CDR3 DNA is kept; its 42 bases are in frame from base 1. Relative to germline, V is missing 5 bases and J is missing 2 bases, with 4 bases of the junction outside any gene match. CDR1 and CDR2, per the germline V gene, are SGHTA and FQGTGA. The clonotype comes from a man aged 50 or older who received an inactivated influenza vaccine. Donor details come from another sample of the same person, matched by shared clones. In this chain, TRBV7-3 is recombined with TRBJ1-1, with 8 bases matching TRBD1. The source material was non-naive T cells sorted from PBMCs, sampled 35 to 45 days after vaccination. What this sample's cell subset or site label stands for: memory T cell fraction. CDR3 loop: CASSIGQGNTEAFF. The DNA sequence follows: TGTGCCAGCAGCATCGGACAGGGAAACACTGAAGCTTTCTTT.